This section outlines one T cell receptor (beta chain) sequence together with its context. This sample is drawn from a study of CD8+ T cells in alopecia areata. In each case, RNA was isolated and then reverse transcribed into cDNA as the sequencing template. Some clones are missing from TCRdb's copy, which holds only in-frame ones; the method was immunoSEQ multiplex PCR. Among 170,000 or so clones listed, roughly 53% were seen once. Documented treatment: oral pan-JAK inhibitor, 5-10 mg twice daily. There are 14 residues in the CDR3. V was clipped by 0 bases and J by 3 bases, with 8 bases between them. Germline V lookup: CDR1 MGHRA, CDR2 YSYEKL.

This receptor was obtained from a human donor with alopecia areata. The chain couples TRBV4-1 to TRBJ1-2; D unresolved. The source material was CD8+ T cells sorted from blood, sampled at week 24, from a patient treated with tofacitinib. The CDR3 spells CASSQENGYYGYTF. CDR3 coding DNA: TGCGCCAGCAGCCAAGAAAACGGTTACTATGGCTACACCTTC.